This TCR beta chain came from a study of OX40 agonist ivuxolimab in advanced cancers. Overall study context: The patients' treatment was ivuxolimab, an agonistic anti-OX40 (CD134) antibody. The study's findings and limits: Still undetermined is the antigen specificity of the expanded peripheral T cells. Researchers report that CD8+ T cells had, on average, more expanded clones than CD4+.

Concerning this clone: No antigen is known for it.

Autoimmune disease history or systemic immunosuppression excluded patients. Germline values: CDR1 SNHLY, CDR2 FYNNEI. The CDR3 contains 14 residues. J was trimmed by 0 bases and V by 8 bases; bases with no gene match: 3. The protocol was immunoSEQ multiplex PCR, while the TCRdb copy is restricted to in-frame clones and leaves out a portion. The sample contains more than 50,000 clones, more than 85% of which appear only once. The sequence derives from an adult with an advanced solid tumor such as melanoma, head and neck, liver or kidney cancer. The V gene is TRBV2, the J gene TRBJ2-2, with 7 bases matching TRBD1. The sequencing used CD4+ or CD8+ T cells sorted from blood, collected in a trial of the OX40 agonist ivuxolimab. The CDR3 nucleotides are TGTGCCAGCGGCGGACAGGCGAACACCGGGGAGCTGTTTTTT. It translates to CASGGQANTGELFF.